The entry below describes one T cell receptor beta chain. The antigen is undetermined. PCR employed 60 Vbeta and 13 Jbeta primers. As originally analysed: A follow-up analysis tallied around 76 million unique TCR beta chains, approximately 10 million shared. TCRdb's copy holds only in-frame clones and misses some; the assay was immunoSEQ multiplex PCR. Clone size and V and J calls were adopted from that table, with D and trimming inferred from the DNA. Of roughly 130,000 clones in the sample, 75% to 85% were seen once. These data are taken from a study of cytomegalovirus exposure and HLA in healthy donors. Broader study findings: When analyzed later, the rates of TCR association showed variation by HLA locus, with DRB1 the most and HLA-C the fewest.

This CDR3 comprises 12 residues. CDR1 is MNHNS, CDR2 SASEGT, per germline. Unmatched junction bases numbered 4, after V lost 9 bases and J lost 3 bases. The chain recombines TRBV6-1 with TRBJ2-7; 8 bases are a match to TRBD2. The TCR was taken from a girl aged 2-10 years in good health and CMV-seronegative. What was sequenced was PBMCs. The CDR3 is CASTGLVYEQYF. The CDR3 DNA follows: TGTGCCAGTACGGGACTAGTCTACGAGCAGTACTTC.